This T cell receptor (beta chain) was sequenced during a study of shared clonotypes between healthy human individuals. Study as a whole: Donor ages ranged 18 to 49 years: a couple of women, a few men. Findings and caveats of the study: The authors sampled blood alone, and tissue repertoires likely differ. It was the few donors that limited the genetic and exposure-history diversity represented.

With respect to this clone: The antigen remains unidentified.

The table came from immunoSEQ multiplex PCR; TCRdb's copy has only in-frame clones and leaves some out. This table holds hundreds of thousands of clones, about 80% found once. Those who donated, Caucasian adults without exception, all lived in Nashville, Tennessee. CDR3 length: 16 amino acids. With 4 bases removed from V and 4 bases from J, the gap between germline ends came to 21 bases. Germline-derived CDR1 and CDR2 are SGHNT and YYREEE (reference sequence). The receptor's source is a woman aged 25 to 39 in good health. Sequencing used memory CD4+ T cells sorted from blood. Subset defined: CD45RA-negative fraction. V usage is TRBV5-4 and J usage is TRBJ2-7; D possibly uses TRBD1 or TRBD2 (6 bases each). The CDR3 sequence: CASSPGSSAGQYEQYF. CDR3 nucleotide sequence: TGTGCCAGCAGCCCCGGTTCGAGCGCGGGACAATACGAGCAGTACTTC.